The source of this T cell receptor (beta chain) is a study of blood T cell repertoires in COVID-19. Study-wide context: Sources were T cells, B-cell-depleted T cells, or PBMCs; the material itself was cDNA or gDNA.

The CDR3 is made up of 16 amino acids. Repertoires were generated with immunoSEQ multiplex PCR, while TCRdb's copy carries only in-frame clones and drops some. The table shows 300,000 to 350,000 clones, with about 87% occurring only once. The V and J genes are TRBV21-1 and TRBJ2-1; TRBD1 is the table's D call, not checked against the DNA. TRBV21-1 represents a pseudogene. Sequencing was performed on peripheral blood. This clonotype originated in a man aged 25 to 40 with COVID-19, enrolled during active disease. The CDR3 protein is CASSKVAGPSFVEQFF. Written as DNA, the CDR3 is TGTGCCAGCAGCAAAGTGGCAGGGCCCTCGTTTGTTGAGCAGTTCTTC.